Sequencing of this T cell receptor (beta chain) was carried out in a study of cytomegalovirus exposure and HLA in healthy donors. Study-wide points: Prediction of most subjects' HLA-A and HLA-B alleles by TCR beta sequences was reportedly accurate.

Trimming pared 3 bases from V and 0 bases from J, leaving 3 bases between. Germline assignment: CDR1 MGHDK and CDR2 SYGVNS. This CDR3 spans 14 amino acids. The primer mix had 60 Vbeta and 13 Jbeta primers. The method was immunoSEQ multiplex PCR; TCRdb's version includes in-frame clones alone and lacks a portion of them. There are approximately 200,000 clones in the sample; 82% occur only once, and 0.098% lies in the top ten. A note on this clone: Its antigen is not known.

The receptor's source is a boy aged 2 to 10 in good health and CMV-seronegative. The sequencing sample was made of PBMCs. The chain recombines TRBV25-1 with TRBJ2-6; D uncertain. This chain's CDR3 is CASSDLSGANVLTF. For the CDR3, the DNA is TGTGCCAGCAGTGATCTCTCTGGGGCCAACGTCCTGACTTTC.